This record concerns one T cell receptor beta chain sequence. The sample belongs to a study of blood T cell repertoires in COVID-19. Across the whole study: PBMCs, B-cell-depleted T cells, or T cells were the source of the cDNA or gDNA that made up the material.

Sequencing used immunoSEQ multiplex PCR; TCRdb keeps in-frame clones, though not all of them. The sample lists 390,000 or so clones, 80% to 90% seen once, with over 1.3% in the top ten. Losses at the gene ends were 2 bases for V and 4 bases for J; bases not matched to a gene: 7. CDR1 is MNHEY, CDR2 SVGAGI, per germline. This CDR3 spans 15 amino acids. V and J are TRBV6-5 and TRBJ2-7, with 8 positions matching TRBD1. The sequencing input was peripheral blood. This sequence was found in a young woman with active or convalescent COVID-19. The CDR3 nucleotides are TGTGCCAGCAGTTACCTAGGACAGGGTGATTACGAGCAGTACTTC. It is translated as CASSYLGQGDYEQYF.